The present T cell receptor (beta chain) was sequenced within a study of T cell responses to AZD1222 COVID-19 vaccine. The CDR3 is 18 residues long. J was trimmed by 7 bases and V by 6 bases; bases with no gene match: 21. CDR1 and CDR2 from the germline V gene are MNHEY and SVGEGT. Generated by immunoSEQ multiplex PCR, the TCRdb table keeps only in-frame clones and is missing some. The repertoire holds 150,000 or so clones, with 90% as singletons. This receptor was obtained from an adult who received the MenACWY meningococcal vaccine as a control. The chain has TRBV6-2 or TRBV6-3 and TRBJ2-1; 7 bases line up with TRBD2. Source: peripheral blood, taken 28 days after the second dose of the MenACWY control vaccine. CDR3 coding DNA: TGTGCCAGCAGCCCCGGGGAGCTAGCGGCCCTCGGAAGGAATGAGCAGTTCTTC. Its translation: CASSPGELAALGRNEQFF.